The subject of this entry is one TCR beta chain. The data were taken from a study of blood T cell repertoires in COVID-19. Background on the study: Samples taken during acute and convalescent COVID-19 were collected in the United States, Italy and Spain.

Repertoires were generated with immunoSEQ multiplex PCR, while TCRdb's copy carries only in-frame clones and drops some. This sample has approximately 290,000 clones, with about 85% found just once. From germline, CDR1 is MNHNY and CDR2 SVGAGI (reference sequence). Trimming shortened V by 11 bases and J by 3 bases, and 20 bases separated the two germline ends. This CDR3 contains 15 residues. The V gene is TRBV6-6, the J gene TRBJ1-5, with D possibly being TRBD1 (6 bases). Input material: peripheral blood. This TCR was recovered from a human donor with COVID-19, enrolled during active disease. The donor label of this sample is uncertain. CDR3 loop: CASRGLDRPNQPQHF. As DNA, the CDR3 is TGTGCCTCCCGGGGCTTAGACAGGCCCAATCAGCCCCAGCATTTT.